This T cell receptor beta chain was recovered during a study of T-cell reconstitution after alpha-beta-depleted transplantation in children. This clonotype occurred a few times. A TCRbeta library incorporating unique molecular identifiers was prepared. TCRdb itself ran the PCR reads through MiXCR, one entry per CDR3 protein. The data contain approximately 130,000 distinct CDR3 sequences, roughly 10% of them singletons. Looked up from germline, CDR1 is DFQATT and CDR2 is SNEGSKA (reference sequence). CDR3 length: 13 residues. The V end was cut by 3 bases, the J end by 3 bases, with 11 bases between. The specimen was PBMCs, mostly from graft donor cells, collected 180 days after TCRalphabeta/CD19-depleted stem cell transplant. The TCR comes from a girl less than two years old who had a stem cell transplant for combined immunodeficiency, so the T cells may come from the graft donor. J is TRBJ1-2 and V is TRBV20-1; D is uncertain. The CDR3 sequence: CSASVELDYGYTF. The CDR3 region has the DNA TGCAGTGCTAGCGTGGAATTGGACTATGGCTACACCTTC.